The 10 T cell receptor beta chains below come from one sample, sequenced in a study of breast tumors, draining lymph nodes, adjacent tissues. Samples came from axillary lymph nodes draining the breast cancer. One entry per CDR3 protein, called by TCRdb with MiXCR from the multiplex PCR reads. The sample consists of fewer than 200,000 distinct CDR3 sequences, 30% to 35% of them appearing once. Material: axillary lymph node tissue. The receptors originated from a female donor with breast cancer. Some clones in this sample may be carry-over from other donors' samples.

A word on this clonotype: This may arise from a read error, as a much more abundant clone is one base away. The CDR3 region is CASSLEEREQETQHF. The CDR3 DNA sequence: TGTGCCAGCAGCTTAGAGGAGCGGGAACAAGAGACCCAGCACTTC. The chain links TRBV7-8 to TRBJ2-5; 7 bases agree with TRBD2. The CDR3 loop spans 15 amino acids. The germline CDR1 and CDR2 sequences are SGHVS and FQNEAQ.

This clonotype was recorded at least ten times. The V and J genes are TRBV25-1 and TRBJ2-5; 8 bases match TRBD2. Germline V gives CDR1 MGHDK, CDR2 SYGVNS. The CDR3 covers 14 residues. The ends lost 7 bases at V and 4 bases at J; junction bases unmatched: 8. The CDR3 loop is CASTDRAGGETQYF. The CDR3 DNA follows: TGTGCCAGCACGGATCGGGCGGGAGGAGAGACCCAGTACTTC. Drawing the rest from reference TRBV25-1 and TRBJ2-5, the complete variable domain is EADIYQTPRYLVIGTGKKITLECSQTMGHDKMYWYQQDPGMELHLIHYSYGVNSTEKGDLSSESTVSRIRTEHFPLTLESARPSHTSQYLCASTDRAGGETQYFGPGTRLLVL.

This clonotype was counted ten times or more. This chain links TRBV7-9 with TRBJ1-6, with 10 bases lining up with TRBD1. The CDR3 extends over 15 amino acids. After removal of 4 bases from V and 9 bases from J, the junction contained 6 bases not matched to a gene. Germline lookup yields CDR1 SEHNR and CDR2 FQNEAQ (reference sequence). CDR3 DNA sequence: TGTGCCAGCAGCTCCGAGGGGACAGGGGCTTCACCCCTCCACTTT. Protein product: CASSSEGTGASPLHF.

This clonotype was detected only a few times. A much bigger clone sits one base away, suggesting this may be a read error. V gene TRBV4-1 combines with J gene TRBJ1-4, with 9 bases lining up with TRBD1. CDR3 length: 20 residues. CDR1 and CDR2 (germline): MGHRA, YSYEKL. Written as DNA, the CDR3 is TGCGCCAGCAGCCAGGCGCTAGCCGCACAGGGGGCGCGGGCTAATGGAAAACTGTTTTTT. Its translation is CASSQALAAQGARANGKLFF.

This clonotype was counted only a few times. This chain connects TRBV6-5 to TRBJ2-1; TRBD1 might be the D (6 bases). Trimming removed 7 bases at V and 6 bases at J, with 13 bases between. The germline V gene encodes CDR1 MNHEY and CDR2 SVGAGI. The CDR3 loop spans 13 amino acids. CDR3 sequence reads: CASKIRQANEQFF. The CDR3, as DNA: TGTGCCAGCAAGATTCGACAGGCCAATGAGCAGTTCTTC.

This clonotype showed up many times. The V gene is TRBV29-1, the J gene TRBJ2-5; D not certain. Between the trimmed V and J ends, which lost 3 bases and 4 bases, there was a span of 15 bases. CDR3 length: 14 amino acids. CDR1 is SQVTM and CDR2 is ANQGSEA in the germline V gene. In DNA, the CDR3 is TGCAGCGTTGACCGGACGGTGGACGCAGAGACCCAGTACTTC. As protein: CSVDRTVDAETQYF.

This clonotype occurred many times. The chain recombines TRBV5-1 with TRBJ2-3; D ambiguous. The CDR3 totals 14 residues. Germline CDR1 SGHRS, CDR2 YFSETQ. The V end was cut by 0 bases, the J end by 3 bases, with 8 bases between. In DNA form, the CDR3 reads TGCGCCAGCAGCTTGGATTGGGTAACAGATACGCAGTATTTT. This gives the protein CASSLDWVTDTQYF.

In nucleotides, the CDR3 is TGTGCCAGCTCACCCCCCGGGACAATCTATGGCTACACCTTC. It codes for CASSPPGTIYGYTF. The chain carries TRBV18 and TRBJ1-2, with D possibly being TRBD1 (6 bases). The V end was cut by 3 bases, the J end by 4 bases, with 12 bases between. CDR1 and CDR2 from the germline V gene are KGHSH and LQKENI. The CDR3 contains 14 residues.

This clonotype was observed many times. The V gene is TRBV5-1, the J gene TRBJ2-5; possibly TRBD1 for D (7 bases). V lost 4 bases and J 5 bases, leaving 12 bases between the germline ends. Germline CDR1 SGHRS, CDR2 YFSETQ. This CDR3 has 13 amino acids. The CDR3 sequence: CASSGGGVETQYF. CDR3 nucleotides: TGCGCCAGCAGCGGAGGGGGCGTGGAGACCCAGTACTTC.

This clonotype was seen ten or more times. The CDR3 spells CSAYTSGGPTDTQYF. CDR3 DNA: TGCAGTGCGTATACTAGCGGGGGGCCCACAGATACGCAGTATTTT. V and J are TRBV20-1 and TRBJ2-3; 12 nucleotides agree with TRBD2. CDR3 length: 15 residues. Losses at the gene ends were 6 bases for V and 2 bases for J; bases not matched to a gene: 6. Germline CDR1 reads DFQATT; CDR2 reads SNEGSKA (reference sequence).